This T cell receptor beta chain was obtained from a study of blood T cell repertoires in COVID-19. Looking at the study overall: Samples came from the United States, Italy and Spain, spanning acute and convalescent COVID-19. Nucleic acid was either cDNA or gDNA, and it came from T cells, B-cell-depleted T cells, or PBMCs.

The junction had 8 bases not matched to a gene; V was cut back by 5 bases and J by 7 bases. CDR1 is SGHTA, CDR2 FQGTGA, per germline. The CDR3 has 15 amino acids. How the authors handled the data: Cell counts per sample came from amplifying reference gene primers. Clones were read by immunoSEQ multiplex PCR, and TCRdb kept only the in-frame ones, dropping some. V and J calls and clone size come straight from that table; D and trimming were deduced from the DNA. The sample lists fewer than 200,000 clones, about 92% occurring once. Source material: peripheral blood. V usage is TRBV7-3 and J usage is TRBJ1-4; 9 positions agree with TRBD1. The sequence came from a man aged 30-40 years with COVID-19, enrolled during active disease. CDR3 protein: CASSPGTGLGEKLFF. Written as DNA, the CDR3 is TGTGCCAGCAGCCCCGGGACAGGGCTTGGTGAAAAACTGTTTTTT.